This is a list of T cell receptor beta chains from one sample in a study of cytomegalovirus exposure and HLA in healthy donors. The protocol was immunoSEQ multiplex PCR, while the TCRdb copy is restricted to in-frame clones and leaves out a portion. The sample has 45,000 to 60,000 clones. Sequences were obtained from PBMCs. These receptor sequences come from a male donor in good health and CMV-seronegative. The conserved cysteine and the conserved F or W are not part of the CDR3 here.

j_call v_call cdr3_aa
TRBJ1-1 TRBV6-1 ASSGPRTGNTEAF
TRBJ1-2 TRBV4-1 ASKTSDRLIYGYT
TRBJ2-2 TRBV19 ASTGQLNTGELF
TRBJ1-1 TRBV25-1 ASSEYIGGTEAF
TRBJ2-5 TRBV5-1 ASSLAPSGVETQY
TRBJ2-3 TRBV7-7 ASSPSGSTDTQY
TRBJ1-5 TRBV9 ASSRTGGEQPQH
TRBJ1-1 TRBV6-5 ASSYFRALNTEAF
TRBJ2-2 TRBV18 ASSPQPLAGNTGELF
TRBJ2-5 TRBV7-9 ASSRGLAGYQETQY
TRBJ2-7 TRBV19 ASSTGTSGAYEQY
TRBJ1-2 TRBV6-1 ASTEQGDGYT
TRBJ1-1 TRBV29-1 SVWDRSNTEAF
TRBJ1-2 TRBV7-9 ASSLVRDYGYT
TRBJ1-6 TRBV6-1 ASIIQGKNSPLH
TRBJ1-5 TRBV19 ASSITLVQATQH
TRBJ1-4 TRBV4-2 ASSQDSVSTNEKLF
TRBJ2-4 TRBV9 ASSRTGNLKNIQY
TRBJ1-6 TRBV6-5 ASSYPGQVNSPLH
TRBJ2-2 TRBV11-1 ASSLYPGELF
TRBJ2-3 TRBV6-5 ASTRSGSTDTQY
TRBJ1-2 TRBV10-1 ASSPDRGYGYT
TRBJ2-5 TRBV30 AWRLVLGSGQY
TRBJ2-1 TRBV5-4 ASSSGQGPYNEQF
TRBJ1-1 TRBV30 AWTRTGTNTEAF
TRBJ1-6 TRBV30 AWRPPGHKNSPLH
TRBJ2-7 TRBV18 ASSLNYEQY
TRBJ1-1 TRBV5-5 ASSPRTGRTEAF
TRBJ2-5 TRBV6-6 ASSYSGGGPQETQY
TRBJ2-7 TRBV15 ATSSGGDEQY
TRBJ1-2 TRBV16 ASSQFGTGDYGYT
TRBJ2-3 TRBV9 ASSVEGGTGSSTDTQY
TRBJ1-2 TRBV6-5 ATREGFNYGYT
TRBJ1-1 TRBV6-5 ASSSQGATEAF
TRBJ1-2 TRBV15 ATSRDQGRVINYGYT
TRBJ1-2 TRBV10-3 AISESEDYGYT
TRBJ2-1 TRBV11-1 ATSGGGYNEQF
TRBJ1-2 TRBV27 ASSRDRSSGYT
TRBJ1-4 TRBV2 ASTGQGATNEKLF
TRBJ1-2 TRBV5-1 ASSFGEANYGYT
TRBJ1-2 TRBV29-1 SVETRQGHFNYGYT
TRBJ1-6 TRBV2 ASSVGGDRGNSPLH
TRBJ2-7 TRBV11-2 ASSPGHYEQY
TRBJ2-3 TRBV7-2 ASSLNYLSTDTQY
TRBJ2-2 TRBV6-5 ATAMNAGLTGELF